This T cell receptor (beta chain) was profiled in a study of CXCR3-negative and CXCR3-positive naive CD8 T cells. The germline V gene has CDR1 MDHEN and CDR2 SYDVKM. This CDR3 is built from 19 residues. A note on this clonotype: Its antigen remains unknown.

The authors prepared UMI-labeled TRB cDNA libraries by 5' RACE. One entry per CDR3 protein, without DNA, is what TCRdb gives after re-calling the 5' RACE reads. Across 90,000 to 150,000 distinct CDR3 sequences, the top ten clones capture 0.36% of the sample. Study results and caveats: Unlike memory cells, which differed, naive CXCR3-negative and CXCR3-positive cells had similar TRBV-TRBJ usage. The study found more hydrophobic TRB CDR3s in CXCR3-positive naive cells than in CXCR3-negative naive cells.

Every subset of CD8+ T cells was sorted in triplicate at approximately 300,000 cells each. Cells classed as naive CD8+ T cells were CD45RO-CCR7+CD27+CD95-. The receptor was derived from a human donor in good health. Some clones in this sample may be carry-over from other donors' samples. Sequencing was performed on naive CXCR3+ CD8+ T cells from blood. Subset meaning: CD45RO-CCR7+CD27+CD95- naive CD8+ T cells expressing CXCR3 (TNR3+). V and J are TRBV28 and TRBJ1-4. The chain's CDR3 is CASSSGMGGPPNQNEKLFF.